This TCR beta chain appears in the sequencing data of a study of T cell responses to AZD1222 COVID-19 vaccine. Study-wide points: It should be noted that donors were predominantly white British and more often female, and clonal diversity was possibly underestimated. In the spike-specific TCR repertoire, nearly half reportedly target unmutated variant regions.

For this clone: The antigen is not known.

Data came from immunoSEQ multiplex PCR; TCRdb stores just in-frame clones and leaves some out. The data contain some 160,000 clones, 85% to 95% of them singletons. This receptor was taken from an adult in good health. Material: peripheral blood, obtained on day 0 of AZD1222 vaccination.

The chain's CDR3 is CATSRVGRGPDTQYF. CDR3 coding DNA: TGTGCCACCAGCAGAGTAGGGCGGGGGCCAGATACGCAGTATTTT. The J gene is TRBJ2-3, the V gene TRBV15; maybe TRBD2 (7 bases). V was clipped by 1 base and J by 4 bases, with 12 bases between them. Germline V gene sequence: CDR1 LNHNV, CDR2 YYDKDF (reference sequence). The CDR3 is 15 amino acids. The full variable domain, its missing parts supplied by reference TRBV15 and TRBJ2-3, is DAMVIQNPRYQVTQFGKPVTLSCSQTLNHNVMYWYQQKSSQAPKLLFHYYDKDFNNEADTPDNFQSRRPNTSFCFLDIRSPGLGDTAMYLCATSRVGRGPDTQYFGPGTRLTVL.